The source of this T cell receptor beta chain is a study of technical replicates of blood from a few donors. Sequenced by immunoSEQ multiplex PCR; TCRdb stores in-frame clones only, minus some. The table lists 35,000 to 50,000 clones, about 96% of them singletons. This CDR3 is built from 12 residues. V lost 8 bases and J 2 bases, leaving 10 bases between the germline ends. CDR1 and CDR2 (germline): MGHDK, SYGVNS. This clone has just one count. The chain combines TRBV25-1 with TRBJ2-7, with D possibly being TRBD2 (6 bases). The sequence derives from a human donor in good health. The sample was T cells isolated from PBMCs. The CDR3 here is CASGGDTYEQYF. CDR3 coding DNA: TGTGCCAGCGGAGGGGATACCTACGAGCAGTACTTC.